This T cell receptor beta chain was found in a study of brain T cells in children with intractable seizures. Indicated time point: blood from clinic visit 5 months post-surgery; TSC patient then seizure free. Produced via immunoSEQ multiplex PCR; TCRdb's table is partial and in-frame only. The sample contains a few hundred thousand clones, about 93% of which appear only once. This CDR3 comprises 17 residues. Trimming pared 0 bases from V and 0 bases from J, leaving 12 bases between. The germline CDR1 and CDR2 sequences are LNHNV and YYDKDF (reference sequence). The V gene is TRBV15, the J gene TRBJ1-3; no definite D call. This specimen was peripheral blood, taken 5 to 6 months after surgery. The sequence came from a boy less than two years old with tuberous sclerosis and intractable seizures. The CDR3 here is CATSRELVGSSGNTIYF. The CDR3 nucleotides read TGTGCCACCAGCAGAGAACTAGTGGGGAGCTCTGGAAACACCATATATTTT.